These T cell receptor beta chains were read from a single sample in a study of high-grade serous ovarian cancer treatment subgroups. Clones were read by immunoSEQ multiplex PCR, and TCRdb kept only the in-frame ones, dropping some. The sample holds about 36,000 clones, approximately 80% seen once. The source material was tumor tissue. The receptors originated from a human donor with high-grade serous ovarian cancer. The CDR3 runs from the conserved cysteine through the conserved F or W. Each record gives: CDR3 DNA, CDR3 protein, D gene, V gene, J gene, clone size. The D gene is left open where the match is weak. Size values are once, few and many counts, or a class for expanded clones, and some rows have none.

CDR3 DNA: TGCGCCAGCAGTGACCGACTAGCAGATTACAATGAGCAGTTCTTC; CDR3 protein: CASSDRLADYNEQFF; D gene: TRBD2; V gene: TRBV10-1; J gene: TRBJ2-1; clone size: .
CDR3 DNA: TGTGCCAGCAGCCCGGACAGGGCAACTGAAGCTTTCTTT; CDR3 protein: CASSPDRATEAFF; D gene: TRBD1; V gene: TRBV11-2; J gene: TRBJ1-1; clone size: .
CDR3 DNA: TGTGCCAGCAGCTTAGAGGGTAGCGGGAGGGCCGCCTACAATGAGCAGTTCTTC; CDR3 protein: CASSLEGSGRAAYNEQFF; D gene: TRBD2; V gene: TRBV7-2; J gene: TRBJ2-1; clone size: .
CDR3 DNA: TGTGCCAGTAGTATGAGGGCAGCCAGGAACACTGAAGCTTTCTTT; CDR3 protein: CASSMRAARNTEAFF; D gene: .; V gene: TRBV19; J gene: TRBJ1-1; clone size: .
CDR3 DNA: TGTGCCAGCAGTGATGGGCCCAGCTCTGGAAACACCATATATTTT; CDR3 protein: CASSDGPSSGNTIYF; D gene: .; V gene: TRBV2; J gene: TRBJ1-3; clone size: .
CDR3 DNA: TGTGCCAGCAGCCCGTACATGAACACTGAAGCTTTCTTT; CDR3 protein: CASSPYMNTEAFF; D gene: .; V gene: TRBV7-9; J gene: TRBJ1-1; clone size: .
CDR3 DNA: TGCGCCAGCAGCATCGGACTAGCGGGGTACAATGAGCAGTTCTTC; CDR3 protein: CASSIGLAGYNEQFF; D gene: TRBD2; V gene: TRBV5-1; J gene: TRBJ2-1; clone size: .
CDR3 DNA: TGTGCCAGCAGTGCCCCCACGGGGCTAAACACCATATATTTT; CDR3 protein: CASSAPTGLNTIYF; D gene: .; V gene: TRBV28; J gene: TRBJ1-3; clone size: .
CDR3 DNA: TGTGCCAGTTCCGATAATTCAGGGGGCGGAGGTGAAAAACTGTTTTTT; CDR3 protein: CASSDNSGGGGEKLFF; D gene: TRBD1; V gene: TRBV19; J gene: TRBJ1-4; clone size: .
CDR3 DNA: TGTGCCAGTAGTATTAATGAGCGGGAACTAGAGACCCAGTACTTC; CDR3 protein: CASSINERELETQYF; D gene: TRBD2; V gene: TRBV19; J gene: TRBJ2-5; clone size: .
CDR3 DNA: TGTGCCAGCAGCTTGGTCGCGGGAGGGCAAGAGACCCAGTACTTC; CDR3 protein: CASSLVAGGQETQYF; D gene: TRBD2; V gene: TRBV5-6; J gene: TRBJ2-5; clone size: few
CDR3 DNA: TGTGCTAGTGGTTCCCCCCAGGACAGCTCCTACAATGAGCAGTTCTTC; CDR3 protein: CASGSPQDSSYNEQFF; D gene: .; V gene: TRBV12-5; J gene: TRBJ2-1; clone size: .
CDR3 DNA: TGTGCCAGCAGCTTGTATGAGGACACTGAAGCTTTCTTT; CDR3 protein: CASSLYEDTEAFF; D gene: .; V gene: TRBV5-5; J gene: TRBJ1-1; clone size: .
CDR3 DNA: TGTGCCAGCAGCTTTGGGGGGGACGAGCAGTACTTC; CDR3 protein: CASSFGGDEQYF; D gene: TRBD2; V gene: TRBV5-6; J gene: TRBJ2-7; clone size: .
CDR3 DNA: TGTGCCAGCAGTGAAATGGCAAGCCTCACAGATACGCAGTATTTT; CDR3 protein: CASSEMASLTDTQYF; D gene: .; V gene: TRBV6-1; J gene: TRBJ2-3; clone size: once
CDR3 DNA: TGTGCCAGCAGTTTGGCGGCAGCGGGGGGCAATGAGCAGTTCTTC; CDR3 protein: CASSLAAAGGNEQFF; D gene: TRBD2; V gene: TRBV27; J gene: TRBJ2-1; clone size: .
CDR3 DNA: TGTGCCAGCAGGCGGGCAATAGACTATGGCTACACCTTC; CDR3 protein: CASRRAIDYGYTF; D gene: .; V gene: TRBV27; J gene: TRBJ1-2; clone size: .